Below are 21 T cell receptor beta chains sequenced from a single sample in a study of blood T cell repertoires in COVID-19. Using immunoSEQ multiplex PCR, the repertoire was profiled, and TCRdb retains in-frame clones only, with some absent. Among around 190,000 clones listed, approximately 80% were seen once. Sequences were obtained from peripheral blood. The receptors were sampled from a human donor in a cohort sampled during active COVID-19.

V and J are TRBV20-1 and TRBJ2-1; 9 bases agree with TRBD1. Trimming cost V 3 bases and J 8 bases; bases outside gene matches: 11. The CDR3 is made up of 15 amino acids. CDR1 is DFQATT and CDR2 is SNEGSKA in the germline V gene (reference sequence). The DNA of the CDR3 is TGCAGTGCTAGTGAGGGACAGGGACTAAGTGATGAGCAGTTCTTC. Encoded protein: CSASEGQGLSDEQFF.

The rearrangement uses TRBV4-1 and TRBJ2-2, with 11 bases identical to TRBD2. CDR3 length: 16 amino acids. Germline V gene data show CDR1 as MGHRA and CDR2 as YSYEKL. Trimming at V came to 6 bases and at J to 1 base, leaving 4 bases not matched to a gene. The CDR3 region is CASSRGLAENTGELFF. The CDR3 bases are TGCGCCAGCAGTCGGGGACTAGCGGAGAACACCGGGGAGCTGTTTTTT.

The chain recombines TRBV10-3 with TRBJ2-7; 7 bases match TRBD2. CDR1 and CDR2 from the germline V gene are ENHRY and SYGVKD. The CDR3 covers 14 residues. Trimming at V came to 11 bases and at J to 3 bases, leaving 13 bases not matched to a gene. In nucleotides, the CDR3 is TGTGCCGCAGCGGGGCGGAACGCTTTCTACGAGCAGTACTTC. Its protein is CAAAGRNAFYEQYF.

This clone appeared a few times. The genes are TRBV12-3 or TRBV12-4 and TRBJ1-6, with a possible D match to TRBD1 (5 bases). V was cut by 3 bases and J by 10 bases, with 7 bases left in between. The CDR3 is 12 residues long. DNA of the CDR3: TGTGCCAGCAGTTTCGGGGGGTCACCCCTCCACTTT. This translates into CASSFGGSPLHF.

V usage is TRBV5-6 and J usage is TRBJ1-3; D gene unclear. The CDR3 spans 16 residues. Germline CDR1 reads SGHDT; CDR2 reads YYEEEE. Trimming took off 4 bases at V and 7 bases at J, with 21 bases between the two ends. CDR3 sequence (DNA): TGTGCCAGCAGCCTGAGGGTACCGGGGAAAGGTAACACCATATATTTT. Its protein is CASSLRVPGKGNTIYF.

This sequence joins TRBV6-5 and TRBJ1-6; D is undetermined. V gave up 0 bases and J gave up 6 bases, with 6 bases separating them. Germline assignment: CDR1 MNHEY and CDR2 SVGAGI. CDR3 size: 14 residues. In nucleotides, the CDR3 is TGTGCCAGCAGTTACTCGAGTTCTAATTCACCCCTCCACTTT. Translated: CASSYSSSNSPLHF.

The chain uses TRBV4-1 and TRBJ1-3, with 7 bases identical to TRBD1. The CDR3 has 14 amino acids. V gave up 4 bases and J gave up 2 bases; unmatched junction bases: 2. Germline V CDR1 and CDR2: MGHRA, YSYEKL. The CDR3: CASSPTGAGNTIYF. CDR3 DNA: TGCGCCAGCAGCCCCACAGGGGCTGGAAACACCATATATTTT.

The chain has TRBV2 and TRBJ2-7; D is unclear. The CDR3 contains 13 residues. CDR1 and CDR2 from the germline V gene are SNHLY and FYNNEI. V shed 4 bases and J shed 5 bases, with 12 bases lying between them. The CDR3 is CASSVGQFNEQYF. The CDR3 bases are TGTGCCAGCAGTGTTGGGCAGTTCAACGAGCAGTACTTC.

V gene TRBV6-6 combines with J gene TRBJ1-2; D call uncertain. Germline-derived CDR1 and CDR2 are MNHNY and SVGAGI (reference sequence). CDR3 size: 13 residues. The V end was cut by 6 bases, the J end by 4 bases, with 12 bases between. As DNA, the CDR3 is TGTGCCAGCAGCCCAACAAGAGGCTATGGCTACACCTTC. Residues: CASSPTRGYGYTF.

This chain links TRBV21-1 with TRBJ2-7; the D call of TRBD1 is as the table states it, not checked on the DNA. TRBV21-1 represents a pseudogene. The CDR3 contains 18 residues. This CDR3 reads CASSKEGCARQGYYEQYF. The DNA for the CDR3 is TGTGCCAGCAGCAAAGAGGGGTGCGCTCGACAGGGCTACTACGAGCAGTACTTC.

The chain is built from TRBV10-2 and TRBJ1-5, with 7 bases aligning to TRBD1. CDR1 and CDR2 from the germline V gene are WSHSY and SAAADI. V was clipped by 6 bases and J by 0 bases; unmatched bases: 5. The CDR3 is 15 residues long. CDR3 region: CASRDTGVSNQPQHF. As DNA, the CDR3 is TGCGCCAGCAGGGATACAGGGGTTAGCAATCAGCCCCAGCATTTT.

The chain is built from TRBV21-1 and TRBJ1-3; the D call TRBD1 from the table was never checked on the DNA. TRBV21-1 is a documented pseudogene. The CDR3 runs 15 residues. This CDR3 reads CASSTTGAPGNTIYF. The CDR3, as DNA: TGTGCCAGCAGCACCACAGGGGCCCCTGGAAACACCATATATTTT.

The chain combines TRBV5-1 with TRBJ2-1; TRBD1 aligns across 9 bases. V lost 4 bases to trimming and J lost 8 bases; unmatched junction nucleotides: 7. This CDR3 contains 14 residues. In germline, CDR1 is SGHRS, CDR2 YFSETQ. The CDR3 protein is CASSIDRGVDEQFF. The CDR3 coding sequence is TGCGCCAGCAGCATCGACAGGGGGGTGGATGAGCAGTTCTTC.

The gene calls are TRBV27 and TRBJ1-1; TRBD1 matches 7 bases. This CDR3 is 13 amino acids long. The germline gives CDR1 MNHEY, CDR2 SMNVEV (reference sequence). After removal of 4 bases from V and 4 bases from J, the junction contained 3 bases not matched to a gene. CDR3 nucleotide sequence: TGTGCCAGCAGTTCCGACAGGGCCACTGAAGCTTTCTTT. Amino acid sequence: CASSSDRATEAFF.

The J gene is TRBJ2-3, the V gene TRBV24-1, with D possibly matching TRBD1 (5 bases). CDR1 KGHDR and CDR2 SFDVKD come from the germline V gene. The CDR3 covers 15 residues. V lost 4 bases and J 2 bases, leaving 12 bases between the germline ends. CDR3 DNA sequence: TGTGCCACCAGTGACCCGACAGCAAACACAGATACGCAGTATTTT. Its translation is CATSDPTANTDTQYF.

This chain joins TRBV27 and TRBJ1-5; no clear D gene. The V gene's germline CDR1 is MNHEY and CDR2 SMNVEV (reference sequence). V was clipped by 0 bases and J by 2 bases, with 8 bases between them. This CDR3 comprises 15 residues. CDR3 amino acids: CASSLSGMGNQPQHF. CDR3 in DNA: TGTGCCAGCAGTTTATCCGGGATGGGCAATCAGCCCCAGCATTTT.

The chain carries TRBV18 and TRBJ1-6; the match to TRBD1 covers 8 bases. The junction had 1 base not matched to a gene; V was cut back by 0 bases and J by 6 bases. Germline assignment: CDR1 KGHSH and CDR2 LQKENI. The length of the CDR3 is 15 residues. The CDR3 protein is CASSPPTGANSPLHF. For the CDR3, the DNA is TGTGCCAGCTCACCACCGACAGGGGCTAATTCACCCCTCCACTTT. The full variable domain, with the rest looked up from reference TRBV18 and TRBJ1-6, is NAGVMQNPRHLVRRRGQEARLRCSPMKGHSHVYWYRQLPEEGLKFMVYLQKENIIDESGMPKERFSAEFPKEGPSILRIQQVVRGDSAAYFCASSPPTGANSPLHFGNGTRLTVT.

This chain joins TRBV15 and TRBJ2-7, with 9 bases lining up with TRBD1. CDR1 and CDR2 (germline): LNHNV, YYDKDF (reference sequence). This CDR3 is 14 amino acids long. The V gene end was trimmed by 5 bases and the J gene end by 5 bases; junction bases not matched to a gene: 7. This CDR3 reads CATSPRDRVNEQYF. CDR3 DNA: TGTGCCACCAGCCCCCGGGACAGGGTGAACGAGCAGTACTTC.

This sequence joins TRBV19 and TRBJ1-3; the D is unclear. The V end was cut by 4 bases, the J end by 7 bases, with 26 bases between. This CDR3 is built from 18 residues. Germline V gives CDR1 LNHDA, CDR2 SQIVND (reference sequence). The CDR3 DNA follows: TGTGCCAGTAGTACGGATCCCGTACACCCGCTCTGGAGGAACACCATATATTTT. Its translation is CASSTDPVHPLWRNTIYF. Full variable domain (outside the CDR3, taken from reference TRBV19 and TRBJ1-3): DGGITQSPKYLFRKEGQNVTLSCEQNLNHDAMYWYRQDPGQGLRLIYYSQIVNDFQKGDIAEGYSVSREKKESFPLTVTSAQKNPTAFYLCASSTDPVHPLWRNTIYFGEGSWLTVV.

The CDR3 coding sequence is TGTGCCAGCTCACCACTACACAGGGCCGAGGGAAACACCATATATTTT. This gives the protein CASSPLHRAEGNTIYF. This chain links TRBV18 with TRBJ1-3, with a weak D call TRBD1 (6 bases). The V end lost 1 base, the J end lost 4 bases, and 14 bases lay between the germline ends. CDR1 and CDR2 (germline): KGHSH, LQKENI. This CDR3 has 16 amino acids.

The chain has TRBV3-1 (or the pseudogene TRBV3-2) and TRBJ2-1; tentatively, D is TRBD2 (6 bases). V lost 0 bases, J lost 2 bases, and 17 bases lay in between. Per germline, CDR1 LGHDT and CDR2 YNNKEL (reference sequence). The CDR3 consists of 18 residues. CDR3 DNA sequence: TGTGCCAGCAGCCAAGACCCAGATTCGGGAGTCCCCTACAATGAGCAGTTCTTC. This codes for CASSQDPDSGVPYNEQFF.